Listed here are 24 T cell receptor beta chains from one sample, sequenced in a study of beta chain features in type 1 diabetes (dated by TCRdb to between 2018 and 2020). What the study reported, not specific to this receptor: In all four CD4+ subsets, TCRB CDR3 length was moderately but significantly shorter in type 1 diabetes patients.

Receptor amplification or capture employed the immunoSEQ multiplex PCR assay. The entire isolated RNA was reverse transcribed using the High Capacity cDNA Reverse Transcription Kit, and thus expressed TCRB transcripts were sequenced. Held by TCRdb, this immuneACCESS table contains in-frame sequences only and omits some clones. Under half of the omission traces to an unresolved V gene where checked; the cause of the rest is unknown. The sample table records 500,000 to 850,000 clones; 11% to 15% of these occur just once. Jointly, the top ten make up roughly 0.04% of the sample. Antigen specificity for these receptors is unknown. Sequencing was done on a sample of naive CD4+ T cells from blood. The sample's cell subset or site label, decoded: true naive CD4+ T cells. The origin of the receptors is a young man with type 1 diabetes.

Here the CDR3 DNA reads TGTGCCAGCAGCGCGAGCACAGATACGCAGTATTTT. This encodes CASSASTDTQYF. The chain is built from TRBV7-9 and TRBJ2-3; no firm D call. The CDR3 runs to 12 residues. With 5 bases removed from V and 0 bases from J, the gap between germline ends came to 3 bases. Germline CDR1 and CDR2: SEHNR and FQNEAQ (reference sequence). The full variable domain, in which reference TRBV7-9 and TRBJ2-3 provide the parts outside the CDR3, is DTGVSQNPRHKITKRGQNVTFRCDPISEHNRLYWYRQTLGQGPEFLTYFQNEAQLEKSRLLSDRFSAERPKGSFSTLEIQRTEQGDSAMYLCASSASTDTQYFGPGTRLTVL.

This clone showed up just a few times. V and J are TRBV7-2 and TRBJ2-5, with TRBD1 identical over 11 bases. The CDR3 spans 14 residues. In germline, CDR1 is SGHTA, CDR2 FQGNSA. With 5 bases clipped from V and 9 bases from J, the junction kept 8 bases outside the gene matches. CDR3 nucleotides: TGTGCCAGCAGCCCGGGACAGGGGGTAGTTGCCCAGTACTTC. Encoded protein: CASSPGQGVVAQYF.

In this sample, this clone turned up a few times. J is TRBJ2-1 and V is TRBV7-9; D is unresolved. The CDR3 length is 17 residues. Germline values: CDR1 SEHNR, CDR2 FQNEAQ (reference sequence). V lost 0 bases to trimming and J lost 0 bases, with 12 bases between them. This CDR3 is CASSLAGGRVSYNEQFF. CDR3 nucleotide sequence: TGTGCCAGCAGCTTAGCAGGTGGAAGGGTCTCCTACAATGAGCAGTTCTTC. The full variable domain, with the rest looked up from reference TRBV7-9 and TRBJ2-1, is DTGVSQNPRHKITKRGQNVTFRCDPISEHNRLYWYRQTLGQGPEFLTYFQNEAQLEKSRLLSDRFSAERPKGSFSTLEIQRTEQGDSAMYLCASSLAGGRVSYNEQFFGPGTRLTVL.

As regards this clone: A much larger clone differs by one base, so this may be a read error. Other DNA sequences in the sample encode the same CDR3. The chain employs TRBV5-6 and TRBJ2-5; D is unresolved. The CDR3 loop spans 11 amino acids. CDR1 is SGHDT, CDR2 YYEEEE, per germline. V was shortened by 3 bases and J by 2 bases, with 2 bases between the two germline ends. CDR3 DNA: TGTGCCAGCAGCTCGCAAGAGACCCAGTACTTC. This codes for CASSSQETQYF.

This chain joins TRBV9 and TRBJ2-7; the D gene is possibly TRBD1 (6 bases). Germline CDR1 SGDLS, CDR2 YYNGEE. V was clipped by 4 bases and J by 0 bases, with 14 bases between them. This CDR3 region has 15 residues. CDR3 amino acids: CASSPRTESSYEQYF. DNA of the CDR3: TGTGCCAGCAGCCCCCGGACAGAGAGCTCCTACGAGCAGTACTTC.

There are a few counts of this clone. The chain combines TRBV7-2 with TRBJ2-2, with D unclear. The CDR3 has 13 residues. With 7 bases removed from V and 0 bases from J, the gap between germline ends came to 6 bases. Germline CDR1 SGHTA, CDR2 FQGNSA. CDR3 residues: CASTPANTGELFF. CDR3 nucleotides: TGTGCCAGCACCCCCGCGAACACCGGGGAGCTGTTTTTT.

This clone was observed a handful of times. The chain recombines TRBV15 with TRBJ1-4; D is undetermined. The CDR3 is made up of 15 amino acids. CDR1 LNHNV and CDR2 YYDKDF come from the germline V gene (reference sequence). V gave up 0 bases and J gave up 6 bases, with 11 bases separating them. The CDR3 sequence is CATSRDPAPDEKLFF. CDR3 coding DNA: TGTGCCACCAGCAGAGATCCGGCCCCGGATGAAAAACTGTTTTTT.

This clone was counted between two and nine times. This CDR3 reads CASSSSSGVPYQETQYF. DNA for the CDR3: TGCGCCAGCAGCTCATCCTCGGGAGTGCCCTACCAAGAGACCCAGTACTTC. V is TRBV5-1 and J is TRBJ2-5; the D gene is possibly TRBD2 (6 bases). Germline lookup yields CDR1 SGHRS and CDR2 YFSETQ. The CDR3 length is 17 residues. V lost 3 bases and J 0 bases, leaving 18 bases between the germline ends.

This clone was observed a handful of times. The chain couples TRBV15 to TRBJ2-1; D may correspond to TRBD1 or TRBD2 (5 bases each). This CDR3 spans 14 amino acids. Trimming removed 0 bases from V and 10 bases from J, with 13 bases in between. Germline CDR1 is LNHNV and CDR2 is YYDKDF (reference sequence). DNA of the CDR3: TGTGCCACCAGCAGAGATCGGACGGGACGGGAGCAGTTCTTC. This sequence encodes CATSRDRTGREQFF.

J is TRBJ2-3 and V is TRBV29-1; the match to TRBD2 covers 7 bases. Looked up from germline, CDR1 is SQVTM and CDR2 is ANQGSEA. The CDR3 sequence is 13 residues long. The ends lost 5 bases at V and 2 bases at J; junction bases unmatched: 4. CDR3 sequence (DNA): TGCAGCGTTCTAGCGGCAAACACAGATACGCAGTATTTT. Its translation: CSVLAANTDTQYF.

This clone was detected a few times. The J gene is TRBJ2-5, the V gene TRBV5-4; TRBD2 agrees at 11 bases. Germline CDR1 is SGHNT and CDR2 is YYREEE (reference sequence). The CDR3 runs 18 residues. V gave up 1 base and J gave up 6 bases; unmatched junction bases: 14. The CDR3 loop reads CASSLMASGGRRGQTQYF. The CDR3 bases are TGTGCCAGCAGCTTGATGGCTAGCGGGGGGCGACGTGGACAGACCCAGTACTTC. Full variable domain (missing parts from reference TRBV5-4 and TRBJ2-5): ETGVTQSPTHLIKTRGQQVTLRCSSQSGHNTVSWYQQALGQGPQFIFQYYREEENGRGNFPPRFSGLQFPNYSSELNVNALELDDSALYLCASSLMASGGRRGQTQYFGPGTRLLVL.

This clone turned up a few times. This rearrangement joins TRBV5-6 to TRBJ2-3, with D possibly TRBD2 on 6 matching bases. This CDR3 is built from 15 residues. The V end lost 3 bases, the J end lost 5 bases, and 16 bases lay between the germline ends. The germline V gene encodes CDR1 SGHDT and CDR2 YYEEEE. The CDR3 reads CASSSPGAGGDTQYF. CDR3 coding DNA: TGTGCCAGCAGCTCTCCGGGAGCCGGGGGAGATACGCAGTATTTT.

The CDR3: CAIGVQIYEQYF. As DNA, the CDR3 is TGTGCCATAGGGGTACAGATTTACGAGCAGTACTTC. The chain carries TRBV10-3 and TRBJ2-7, with D tentatively TRBD1 (5 bases). Trimming removed 9 bases at V and 4 bases at J, with 13 bases between. This CDR3 has 12 amino acids. Looked up from germline, CDR1 is ENHRY and CDR2 is SYGVKD.

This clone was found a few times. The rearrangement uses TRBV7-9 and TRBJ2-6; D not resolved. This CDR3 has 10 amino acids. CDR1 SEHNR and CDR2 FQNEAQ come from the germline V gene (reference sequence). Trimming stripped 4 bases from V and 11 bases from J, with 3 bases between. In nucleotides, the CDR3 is TGTGCCAGCAGCTGGGACGTCCTGACTTTC. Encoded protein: CASSWDVLTF.

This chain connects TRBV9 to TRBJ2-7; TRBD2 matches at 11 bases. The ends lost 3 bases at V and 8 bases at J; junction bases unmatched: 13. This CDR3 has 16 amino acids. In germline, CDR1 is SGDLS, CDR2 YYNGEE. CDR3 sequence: CASSDQISLAGVKQYF. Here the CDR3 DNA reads TGTGCCAGCAGCGATCAAATCTCACTAGCGGGAGTTAAGCAGTACTTC.

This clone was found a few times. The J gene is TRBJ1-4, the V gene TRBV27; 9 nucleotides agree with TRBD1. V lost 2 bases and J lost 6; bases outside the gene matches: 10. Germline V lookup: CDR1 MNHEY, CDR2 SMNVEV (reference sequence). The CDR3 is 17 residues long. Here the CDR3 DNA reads TGTGCCAGCAGTTTACCACCCGGGACAGGGAGGCATGAAAAACTGTTTTTT. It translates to CASSLPPGTGRHEKLFF.

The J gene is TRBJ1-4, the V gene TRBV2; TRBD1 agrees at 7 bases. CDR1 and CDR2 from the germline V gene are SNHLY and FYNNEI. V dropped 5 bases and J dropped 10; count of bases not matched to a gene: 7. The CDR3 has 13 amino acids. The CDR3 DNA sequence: TGTGCCAGCAGTCCGGGACAGTCCGGAAAACTGTTTTTT. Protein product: CASSPGQSGKLFF.

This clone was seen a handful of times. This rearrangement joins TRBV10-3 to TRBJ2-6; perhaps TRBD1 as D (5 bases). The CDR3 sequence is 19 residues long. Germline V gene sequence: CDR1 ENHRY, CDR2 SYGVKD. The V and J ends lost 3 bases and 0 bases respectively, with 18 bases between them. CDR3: CAISEWGKSISSGANVLTF. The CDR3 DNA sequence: TGTGCCATCAGTGAATGGGGCAAGTCCATTAGCTCTGGGGCCAACGTCCTGACTTTC.

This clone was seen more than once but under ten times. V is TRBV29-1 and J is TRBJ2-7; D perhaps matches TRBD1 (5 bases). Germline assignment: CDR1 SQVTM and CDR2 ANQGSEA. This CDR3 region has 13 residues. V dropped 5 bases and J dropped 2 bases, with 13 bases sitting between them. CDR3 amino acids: CSVRGRGTYEQYF. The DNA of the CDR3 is TGCAGCGTTAGGGGAAGGGGAACCTACGAGCAGTACTTC.

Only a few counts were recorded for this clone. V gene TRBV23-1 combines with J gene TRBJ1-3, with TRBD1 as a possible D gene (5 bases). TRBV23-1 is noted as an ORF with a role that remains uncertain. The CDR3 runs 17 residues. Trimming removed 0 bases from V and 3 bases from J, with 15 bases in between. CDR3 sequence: CASSQSGLGECGNTIYF. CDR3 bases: TGCGCCAGCAGTCAATCGGGGTTAGGGGAGTGTGGAAACACCATATATTTT.

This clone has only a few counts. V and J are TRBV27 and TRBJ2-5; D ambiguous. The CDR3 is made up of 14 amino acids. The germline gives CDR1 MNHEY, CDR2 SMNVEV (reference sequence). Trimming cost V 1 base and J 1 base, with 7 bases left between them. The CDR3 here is CASSLWSAQETQYF. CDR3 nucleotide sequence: TGTGCCAGCAGTTTATGGTCCGCCCAAGAGACCCAGTACTTC.

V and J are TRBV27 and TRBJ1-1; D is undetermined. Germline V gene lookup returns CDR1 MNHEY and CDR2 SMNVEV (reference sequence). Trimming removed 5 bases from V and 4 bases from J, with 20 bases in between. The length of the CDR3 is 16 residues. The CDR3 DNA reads TGTGCCAGCAGTGGACTTCTAGGCCAGGTAACCACTGAAGCTTTCTTT. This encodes CASSGLLGQVTTEAFF.

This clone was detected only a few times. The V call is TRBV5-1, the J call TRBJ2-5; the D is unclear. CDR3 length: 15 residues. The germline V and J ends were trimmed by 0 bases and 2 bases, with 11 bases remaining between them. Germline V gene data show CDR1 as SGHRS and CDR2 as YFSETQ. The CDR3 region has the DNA TGCGCCAGCAGCTTGGTGGGGTTTACTCAAGAGACCCAGTACTTC. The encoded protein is CASSLVGFTQETQYF.

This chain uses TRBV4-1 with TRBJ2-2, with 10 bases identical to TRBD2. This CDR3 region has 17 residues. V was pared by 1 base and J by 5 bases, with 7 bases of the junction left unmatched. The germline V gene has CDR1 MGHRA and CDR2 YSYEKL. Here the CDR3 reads CASSQALAGGWTGELFF. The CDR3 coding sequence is TGCGCCAGCAGCCAAGCGTTAGCGGGAGGTTGGACCGGGGAGCTGTTTTTT.